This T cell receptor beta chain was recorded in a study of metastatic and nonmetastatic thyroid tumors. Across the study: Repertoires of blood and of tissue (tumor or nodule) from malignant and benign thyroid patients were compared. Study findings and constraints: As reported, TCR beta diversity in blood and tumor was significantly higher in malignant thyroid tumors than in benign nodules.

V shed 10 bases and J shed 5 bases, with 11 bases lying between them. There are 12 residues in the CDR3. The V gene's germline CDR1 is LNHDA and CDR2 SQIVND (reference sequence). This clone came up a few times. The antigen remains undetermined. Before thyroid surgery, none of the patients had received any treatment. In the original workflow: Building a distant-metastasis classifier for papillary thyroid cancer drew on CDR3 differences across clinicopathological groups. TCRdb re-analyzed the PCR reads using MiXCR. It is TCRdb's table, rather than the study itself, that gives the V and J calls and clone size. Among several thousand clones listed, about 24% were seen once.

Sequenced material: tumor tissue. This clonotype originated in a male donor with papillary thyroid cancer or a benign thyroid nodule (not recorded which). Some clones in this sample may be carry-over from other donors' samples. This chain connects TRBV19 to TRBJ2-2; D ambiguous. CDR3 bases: TGTGCCACCTCTGTCAGGACCGGGGAGCTGTTTTTT. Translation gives CATSVRTGELFF.